This T cell receptor beta chain was sequenced for a study of T cells in Graves' hyperthyroidism and ophthalmopathy. Study-wide context: Peripheral blood collection took place at initial diagnosis, before any treatment.

This clonotype has a count of ten or more. V lost 2 bases to trimming and J lost 4 bases, with 11 bases between them. Per the germline V gene, CDR1 is MNHEY and CDR2 is SVGEGT. The CDR3 runs 14 residues. The CDR3 regions of TCR beta were amplified from RNA transcripts. Researchers ran a first-round RT-PCR on the TCR CDR3 using the HTBI primer set. TCRdb re-called the multiplex PCR reads through MiXCR, storing one row per CDR3 protein. The sample lists roughly 500,000 distinct CDR3 sequences, roughly a quarter occurring once. This receptor was taken from a woman in her 30s with Graves' ophthalmopathy. The sequencing sample was made of blood. The chain employs TRBV6-2 or TRBV6-3 and TRBJ2-5, with D perhaps matching TRBD1 (5 bases). CDR3 sequence: CASSYVTVSETQYF. CDR3 DNA: TGTGCCAGCAGTTACGTGACAGTATCAGAGACCCAGTACTTC.